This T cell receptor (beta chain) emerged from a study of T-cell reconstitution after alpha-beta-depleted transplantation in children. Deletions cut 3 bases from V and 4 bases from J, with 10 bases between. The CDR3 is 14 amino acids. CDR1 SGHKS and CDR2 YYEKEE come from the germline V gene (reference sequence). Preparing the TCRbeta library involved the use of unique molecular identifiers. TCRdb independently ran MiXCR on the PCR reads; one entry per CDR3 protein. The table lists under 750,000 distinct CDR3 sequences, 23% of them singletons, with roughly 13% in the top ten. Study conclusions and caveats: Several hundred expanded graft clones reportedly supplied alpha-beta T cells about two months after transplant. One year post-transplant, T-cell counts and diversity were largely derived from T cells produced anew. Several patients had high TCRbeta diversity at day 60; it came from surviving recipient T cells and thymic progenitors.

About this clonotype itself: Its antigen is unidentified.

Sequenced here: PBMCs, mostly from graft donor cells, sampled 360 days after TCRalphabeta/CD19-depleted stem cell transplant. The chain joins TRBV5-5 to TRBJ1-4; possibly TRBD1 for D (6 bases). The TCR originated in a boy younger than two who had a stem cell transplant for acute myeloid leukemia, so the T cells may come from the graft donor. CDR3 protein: CASSSRTVNEKLFF. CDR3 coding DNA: TGTGCCAGCAGCTCGCGGACAGTTAATGAAAAACTGTTTTTT.